These 26 T cell receptor beta chains share one sample of origin, sequenced in a study of blood T cell repertoires in COVID-19. Produced via immunoSEQ multiplex PCR; TCRdb's table is partial and in-frame only. The data hold around 470,000 clones, with 80% to 90% observed a single time. Material for sequencing was peripheral blood. The source of these receptors is a man between 18 and 35 years old with COVID-19, enrolled during active disease.

The chain couples TRBV3-1 (or the pseudogene TRBV3-2) to TRBJ1-2, with D uncertain. The length of the CDR3 is 13 residues. V lost 0 bases, J lost 8 bases, and 10 bases lay in between. Per germline, CDR1 LGHDT and CDR2 YNNKEL (reference sequence). CDR3 sequence (DNA): TGTGCCAGCAGCCAAGATCGGAGGAGCGGCTACACCTTC. Its protein product is CASSQDRRSGYTF.

This clone was observed once. The V and J genes are TRBV6-5 and TRBJ1-3, with D perhaps TRBD1 (5 bases). Germline values: CDR1 MNHEY, CDR2 SVGAGI. The CDR3 totals 14 residues. V was clipped by 6 bases and J by 0 bases, with 9 bases between them. The CDR3 coding sequence is TGTGCCAGCAGCGATACAGGCTCTGGAAACACCATATATTTT. Translation: CASSDTGSGNTIYF.

The CDR3 spells CASSESGRGGTDTQYF. The CDR3, as DNA: TGTGCCAGCAGTGAATCTGGCAGGGGGGGCACAGATACGCAGTATTTT. The rearrangement links TRBV6-1 to TRBJ2-3, with D possibly matching TRBD1 (7 bases). Germline V gives CDR1 MNHNS, CDR2 SASEGT. The CDR3 has 16 residues. V was cut by 2 bases and J by 1 base, with 13 bases left in between.

The V and J genes are TRBV7-2 and TRBJ1-4, with D possibly matching TRBD1 (5 bases). Trimming stripped 6 bases from V and 7 bases from J, with 15 bases between. The CDR3 is made up of 14 amino acids. Germline V gene sequence: CDR1 SGHTA, CDR2 FQGNSA. The CDR3 bases are TGTGCCAGCAGAGCGGGGCCCGGAGGTGAAAAACTGTTTTTT. Residues: CASRAGPGGEKLFF.

This rearrangement joins TRBV27 to TRBJ1-5; 8 bases match TRBD1. The germline CDR1 and CDR2 sequences are MNHEY and SMNVEV (reference sequence). V gave up 5 bases and J gave up 7 bases; unmatched junction bases: 7. The CDR3 runs to 14 residues. The chain's CDR3 is CASSMDRAVQPQHF. The CDR3, as DNA: TGTGCCAGCAGTATGGACAGGGCTGTGCAGCCCCAGCATTTT.

This clone has only a few counts. The V and J genes are TRBV7-9 and TRBJ2-7, with D perhaps TRBD2 (7 bases). Germline V gene data show CDR1 as SEHNR and CDR2 as FQNEAQ (reference sequence). V was trimmed by 4 bases and J by 6 bases, leaving 10 bases between them. CDR3 length equals 12 residues. The CDR3 spells CASSSGGGEQYF. CDR3 bases: TGTGCCAGCAGCTCGGGGGGCGGCGAGCAGTACTTC.

The chain carries TRBV5-8 and TRBJ2-7; possible D gene TRBD2, 5 bases. This CDR3 comprises 14 residues. Trimming shortened V by 0 bases and J by 6 bases, and 13 bases separated the two germline ends. The germline CDR1 and CDR2 sequences are SGHTS and YDEGEE. The CDR3 bases are TGTGCCAGCAGCTTGGGGCTGCTTCGGGGCGAGCAGTACTTC. Translated, it gives CASSLGLLRGEQYF.

The gene calls are TRBV24-1 and TRBJ2-5, with TRBD2 as a possible D gene (7 bases). Germline loops: CDR1 KGHDR, CDR2 SFDVKD. The CDR3 covers 16 residues. The germline V and J ends were trimmed by 5 bases and 2 bases, with 17 bases remaining between them. The CDR3 reads CATSAGGGGMQETQYF. CDR3 DNA sequence: TGTGCCACCAGTGCCGGGGGAGGGGGGATGCAAGAGACCCAGTACTTC.

Details on this clone: Other DNA sequences from this sample encode an identical CDR3 as well. V is TRBV6-5 and J is TRBJ2-5; TRBD2 might be the D (6 bases). Germline CDR1 is MNHEY and CDR2 is SVGAGI. This CDR3 has 12 residues. V was trimmed by 8 bases and J by 7 bases, leaving 14 bases between them. In DNA, the CDR3 is TGTGCCAGCGGGACTGGGGAAGGGACCCAGTACTTC. Amino acid sequence: CASGTGEGTQYF.

The chain uses TRBV27 and TRBJ2-7, with a possible D match to TRBD1 (5 bases). V dropped 6 bases and J dropped 1 base, with 13 bases sitting between them. The CDR3 runs 14 residues. The germline V gene encodes CDR1 MNHEY and CDR2 SMNVEV (reference sequence). In DNA, the CDR3 is TGTGCCAGCAGCATCAACAGGAGATCCTACGAGCAGTACTTC. Translated: CASSINRRSYEQYF.

The chain has TRBV5-1 and TRBJ2-5; no firm D call. CDR1 is SGHRS and CDR2 is YFSETQ in the germline V gene. The CDR3 runs 12 residues. Trimming took 5 bases from V and 2 from J, leaving 7 bases between them. CDR3 nucleotide sequence: TGCGCCAGCAGGGGCAGTCAAGAGACCCAGTACTTC. It is translated as CASRGSQETQYF.

The rearrangement joins TRBV5-1 to TRBJ2-5, with 9 nucleotides matching TRBD1. J was trimmed by 4 bases and V by 4 bases; bases with no gene match: 5. This CDR3 contains 14 residues. Germline CDR1 is SGHRS and CDR2 is YFSETQ. CDR3 sequence: CASSVTGGAETQYF. CDR3 nucleotide sequence: TGCGCCAGCAGCGTAACAGGGGGCGCAGAGACCCAGTACTTC.

V usage is TRBV23-1 and J usage is TRBJ1-5; TRBD1 agrees at 10 bases. TRBV23-1 is an open reading frame, and its role is uncertain. The CDR3 covers 16 residues. Trimming cost V 3 bases and J 4 bases; bases outside gene matches: 6. The CDR3: CASSHLGQGDNQPQHF. As DNA, the CDR3 is TGCGCCAGCAGTCATCTTGGACAGGGGGATAATCAGCCCCAGCATTTT.

This clone came up once. The gene calls are TRBV30 and TRBJ2-7; 10 nucleotides match TRBD1. The CDR3 totals 14 residues. Germline V lookup: CDR1 GTSNPN, CDR2 SVGIG (reference sequence). V lost 8 bases, J lost 4 bases, and 11 bases stayed unmatched. CDR3 in amino acids: CASEGQGVPYEQYF. In DNA form, the CDR3 reads TGTGCCAGTGAAGGACAGGGGGTACCATACGAGCAGTACTTC.

The rearrangement links TRBV2 to TRBJ2-3, with D maybe TRBD1 (6 bases). Trimming pared 4 bases from V and 2 bases from J, leaving 19 bases between. Germline CDR1 SNHLY, CDR2 FYNNEI. The CDR3 contains 17 residues. The CDR3 DNA is TGTGCCAGCAGTGGAGGTGGGGGCGGAGAAATCACAGATACGCAGTATTTT. Its translation: CASSGGGGGEITDTQYF. The entire variable domain, with the rest obtained from reference TRBV2 and TRBJ2-3, is as follows: EPEVTQTPSHQVTQMGQEVILRCVPISNHLYFYWYRQILGQKVEFLVSFYNNEISEKSEIFDDQFSVERPDGSNFTLKIRSTKLEDSAMYFCASSGGGGGEITDTQYFGPGTRLTVL.

Points on this clone: The junction does not match germline at one end; this may be a read error. V and J are TRBV6-6 and TRBJ1-3; no clear D. The CDR3 length is 13 residues. From germline, CDR1 is MNHNY and CDR2 SVGAGI (reference sequence). This CDR3 is CASGYTAGGTIYF. The CDR3 coding sequence is TGTGCCAGCGGTTACACTGCTGGCGGCACCATATATTTT.

This clone was observed once. The chain carries TRBV18 and TRBJ1-1; D is unresolved. This CDR3 spans 14 amino acids. V lost 1 base, J lost 1 base, and 7 bases lay in between. Per germline, CDR1 KGHSH and CDR2 LQKENI. CDR3 DNA: TGTGCCAGCTCACCACTACGACAGAACACTGAAGCTTTCTTT. Its translation is CASSPLRQNTEAFF.

This chain links TRBV6-5 with TRBJ1-4; 10 nucleotides line up with TRBD1. J gave up 5 bases and V 6 bases, and 6 bases lay outside the gene matches. This CDR3 has 15 residues. The germline V gene has CDR1 MNHEY and CDR2 SVGAGI. Here the CDR3 reads CASRRQGALNEKLFF. The CDR3 DNA reads as TGTGCCAGCAGGCGACAGGGGGCCTTAAATGAAAAACTGTTTTTT.

The V gene is TRBV6-1, the J gene TRBJ1-6; unclear D gene. The CDR3 length is 16 residues. Germline CDR1 MNHNS, CDR2 SASEGT. The ends were cut back, 2 bases at V and 11 bases at J, with 19 bases in the middle. CDR3 DNA sequence: TGTGCCAGCAGTGAACATTTCGACTTTCCCTATGCACCCCTCCACTTT. Its translation: CASSEHFDFPYAPLHF.

The chain carries TRBV15 and TRBJ1-3, with 10 bases matching TRBD1. The CDR3 length is 17 residues. V was clipped by 1 base and J by 2 bases; unmatched bases: 5. CDR1 is LNHNV, CDR2 YYDKDF, per germline (reference sequence). The CDR3 coding sequence is TGTGCCACCAGCAGAGGCCCCGGGACAGGGGCTGGAAACACCATATATTTT. Translation: CATSRGPGTGAGNTIYF.

V and J are TRBV28 and TRBJ1-5; no reliable D call. The germline gives CDR1 MDHEN, CDR2 SYDVKM. Trimming took off 5 bases at V and 7 bases at J, with 18 bases between the two ends. There are 15 residues in the CDR3. The CDR3 DNA reads TGTGCCAGCAGTATACCAAGGGTACCGGGGCAGCCCCAGCATTTT. Translated, it gives CASSIPRVPGQPQHF.

J is TRBJ2-3 and V is TRBV2, with TRBD2 matching 11 bases. V shed 6 bases and J 5 bases; nucleotides not matched to a gene: 13. This CDR3 is built from 17 residues. The germline gives CDR1 SNHLY, CDR2 FYNNEI. CDR3 DNA sequence: TGTGCCAGCAGAAGAGATTTTAGCGGGGGGGCCGTAGATACGCAGTATTTT. Amino acid sequence: CASRRDFSGGAVDTQYF.

This chain joins TRBV7-2 and TRBJ2-1, with 10 bases aligning to TRBD2. Per germline, CDR1 SGHTA and CDR2 FQGNSA. The length of the CDR3 is 17 residues. V lost 6 bases to trimming and J lost 5 bases; unmatched junction nucleotides: 13. The CDR3 protein is CASSPSKTSGFNNEQFF. The CDR3 DNA sequence: TGTGCCAGCAGTCCTTCTAAGACTAGCGGGTTTAACAATGAGCAGTTCTTC. The full variable domain, in which reference TRBV7-2 and TRBJ2-1 provide the parts outside the CDR3, is GAGVSQSPSNKVTEKGKDVELRCDPISGHTALYWYRQSLGQGLEFLIYFQGNSAPDKSGLPSDRFSAERTGGSVSTLTIQRTQQEDSAVYLCASSPSKTSGFNNEQFFGPGTRLTVL.

This chain joins TRBV5-1 and TRBJ2-5; 7 nucleotides match TRBD1. V gave up 3 bases and J gave up 5 bases; unmatched junction bases: 10. This CDR3 spans 15 amino acids. Looked up from germline, CDR1 is SGHRS and CDR2 is YFSETQ. The CDR3 sequence is CASSSLPTGRETQYF. The CDR3, as DNA: TGCGCCAGCAGCTCCCTACCGACAGGGCGGGAGACCCAGTACTTC.

The DNA for the CDR3 is TGTGCCAGCAGTGAAGGAAGACTGGAACTCACAGATACGCAGTATTTT. Its protein product is CASSEGRLELTDTQYF. The chain combines TRBV11-2 with TRBJ2-3; D remains ambiguous. Looked up from germline, CDR1 is SGHAT and CDR2 is FQNNGV. Trimming shortened V by 6 bases and J by 2 bases, and 18 bases separated the two germline ends. This CDR3 is 16 amino acids long.

The gene calls are TRBV27 and TRBJ1-5; 8 bases are a match to TRBD1. CDR1 and CDR2 from the germline V gene are MNHEY and SMNVEV (reference sequence). The CDR3 spans 15 residues. Trimming removed 4 bases from V and 7 bases from J; junction bases left unmatched: 9. DNA for the CDR3: TGTGCCAGCAGTTCCTTGGCAGGGGGCCGGCAGCCCCAGCATTTT. Translating gives CASSSLAGGRQPQHF.